The rows below give T cell receptor beta chains drawn from one sample of a study of blood T cells in healthy people across ages. MiXCR, run by TCRdb on the 5' RACE reads, gives a single entry per CDR3 protein. The sample includes some 920,000 distinct CDR3 sequences, roughly 51% of them seen just once. The sequencing input was blood. The receptors come from a woman in her sixties or seventies in good health. Each CDR3 is given with its conserved first and last residue. The D gene is left open where the match is weak. Size is omitted from some rows. Given values are once, few, many or a class for expanded clones.

cdr3_nt: TGTGCCAGCAGCTGGACAGGGGGCGAAGAAGAGACCCAGTACTTC
cdr3_aa: CASSWTGGEEETQYF
d_call: TRBD1
clone_size: NA
j_call: TRBJ2-5
v_call: TRBV7-9

cdr3_nt: TGTGCCTGGAGTGGGAGGGCCGGGGTGACCCAGTACTTC
cdr3_aa: CAWSGRAGVTQYF
d_call: NA
clone_size: few
j_call: TRBJ2-5
v_call: TRBV30

cdr3_nt: TGCAGTGCTAGGGGTCCCGGGACTAGCGGGACCTACAATGAGCAGTTCTTC
cdr3_aa: CSARGPGTSGTYNEQFF
d_call: TRBD2
clone_size: NA
j_call: TRBJ2-1
v_call: TRBV20-1

cdr3_nt: TGCAGTGCTAGAGATAGTGGACTAGCGCGTACGCAGTATTTT
cdr3_aa: CSARDSGLARTQYF
d_call: TRBD2
clone_size: few
j_call: TRBJ2-3
v_call: TRBV20-1

cdr3_nt: TGTGCCTGGAGTATCTCCGAATTAGAGACCCAGTACTTC
cdr3_aa: CAWSISELETQYF
d_call: NA
clone_size: NA
j_call: TRBJ2-5
v_call: TRBV30

cdr3_nt: TGTGCCAGCAGCTTAGCGCAGGCGTCAGCAAGAGAGACCCAGTTCTTC
cdr3_aa: CASSLAQASARETQFF
d_call: NA
clone_size: NA
j_call: TRBJ2-1
v_call: TRBV7-9

cdr3_nt: TGTGCCAGCGGGCCGGGACTAGGATACAATGAGCAGTTCTTC
cdr3_aa: CASGPGLGYNEQFF
d_call: TRBD2
clone_size: NA
j_call: TRBJ2-1
v_call: TRBV27

cdr3_nt: TGTGCCAGCAGCTCAAACCGGGCCGGGCAAGAGACCCAGTACTTC
cdr3_aa: CASSSNRAGQETQYF
d_call: NA
clone_size: NA
j_call: TRBJ2-5
v_call: TRBV7-2

cdr3_nt: TGCAGCGTTACGGGACTAGCGGGAGGTTTCAGCACAGATACGCAGTATTTT
cdr3_aa: CSVTGLAGGFSTDTQYF
d_call: TRBD2
clone_size: NA
j_call: TRBJ2-3
v_call: TRBV29-1

cdr3_nt: TGTGCCAGCAGCCCACCAAGGATATCGGGGGAGCAGTACTTC
cdr3_aa: CASSPPRISGEQYF
d_call: NA
clone_size: few
j_call: TRBJ2-4
v_call: TRBV28

cdr3_nt: TGTGCCAGCAGTTTATCGGTGGCAGTCACAGATACGCAGTATTTT
cdr3_aa: CASSLSVAVTDTQYF
d_call: NA
clone_size: few
j_call: TRBJ2-3
v_call: TRBV28

cdr3_nt: TGTGCCAGCAGTGACCCATGGGTGGGGGACGAGCAGTACTTC
cdr3_aa: CASSDPWVGDEQYF
d_call: NA
clone_size: few
j_call: TRBJ2-7
v_call: TRBV6-5

cdr3_nt: TGTGCCAGCAGTTTGCCAGGACAGCTCCAGTCCTACGAGCAGTACTTC
cdr3_aa: CASSLPGQLQSYEQYF
d_call: NA
clone_size: few
j_call: TRBJ2-7
v_call: TRBV28

cdr3_nt: TGTGCTAGCAGCCCCCGGGGGGCAGCGGGATTGTACCAAGAGACCCAGTACTTC
cdr3_aa: CASSPRGAAGLYQETQYF
d_call: NA
clone_size: NA
j_call: TRBJ2-5
v_call: TRBV7-2

cdr3_nt: TGTGCCAGCTCACCAGTTTCGGGTGAGCAGTTCTTC
cdr3_aa: CASSPVSGEQFF
d_call: NA
clone_size: NA
j_call: TRBJ2-1
v_call: TRBV18

cdr3_nt: TGTGCCAGCAGCTTATCCATTCTAGCGGGAGGGCAGGAGACCCAGTACTTC
cdr3_aa: CASSLSILAGGQETQYF
d_call: TRBD2
clone_size: few
j_call: TRBJ2-5
v_call: TRBV7-3

cdr3_nt: TGTGCCAGCAGTGAGACAGGGTTGGAGGAAAAACTGTTTTTT
cdr3_aa: CASSETGLEEKLFF
d_call: TRBD1
clone_size: few
j_call: TRBJ1-4
v_call: TRBV12-3/TRBV12-4

cdr3_nt: TGCAGTGCCGCCCGAGTCGGGACAAGATATGGCTACACCTTC
cdr3_aa: CSAARVGTRYGYTF
d_call: NA
clone_size: NA
j_call: TRBJ1-2
v_call: TRBV20-1

cdr3_nt: TGTGCCAGCAGCTTAGGTGGCGGGCCGAGCTCCTACGAGCAGTACTTC
cdr3_aa: CASSLGGGPSSYEQYF
d_call: NA
clone_size: NA
j_call: TRBJ2-7
v_call: TRBV7-8

cdr3_nt: TGCGCCAATCCGACAGGGACCTACGAGCAGTACTTC
cdr3_aa: CANPTGTYEQYF
d_call: TRBD1
clone_size: NA
j_call: TRBJ2-7
v_call: TRBV5-1

cdr3_nt: TGCAGCGTTGCACTACAGGGGGCTAATACGCAGTATTTT
cdr3_aa: CSVALQGANTQYF
d_call: TRBD1
clone_size: NA
j_call: TRBJ2-3
v_call: TRBV29-1

cdr3_nt: TGCAGTGCTAGCCGAAACAGGGGGACCTACGAGCAGTACTTC
cdr3_aa: CSASRNRGTYEQYF
d_call: TRBD1
clone_size: once
j_call: TRBJ2-7
v_call: TRBV20-1

cdr3_nt: TGCGCCAGCAGCCACAATCCGACTAGCGGAGAGACCCAGTACTTC
cdr3_aa: CASSHNPTSGETQYF
d_call: TRBD2
clone_size: NA
j_call: TRBJ2-5
v_call: TRBV4-1

cdr3_nt: TGTGCCATCAGTGAGTCAATAGATTCACCCCTCCACTTT
cdr3_aa: CAISESIDSPLHF
d_call: NA
clone_size: NA
j_call: TRBJ1-6
v_call: TRBV10-3

cdr3_nt: TGCAGTGCTCGGACTAGCGGGATATATACGCAGTATTTT
cdr3_aa: CSARTSGIYTQYF
d_call: TRBD2
clone_size: NA
j_call: TRBJ2-3
v_call: TRBV20-1

cdr3_nt: TGCGCCAGCAGCTTGGAGGTAGCGGGAGCTGAGCAGTTCTTC
cdr3_aa: CASSLEVAGAEQFF
d_call: TRBD2
clone_size: NA
j_call: TRBJ2-1
v_call: TRBV5-1

cdr3_nt: TGTGCCAGCAGCCGTCGCTATACAGGGGCCGGGAGTACAGATACGCAGTATTTT
cdr3_aa: CASSRRYTGAGSTDTQYF
d_call: NA
clone_size: NA
j_call: TRBJ2-3
v_call: TRBV27

cdr3_nt: TGCAGTGCTAGATCCGGGATGGGAAAAGAGACCCAGTACTTC
cdr3_aa: CSARSGMGKETQYF
d_call: NA
clone_size: NA
j_call: TRBJ2-5
v_call: TRBV20-1

cdr3_nt: TGTGCCAGCAGTGAGTGGGAAGAGACCCAGTACTTC
cdr3_aa: CASSEWEETQYF
d_call: NA
clone_size: NA
j_call: TRBJ2-5
v_call: TRBV2

cdr3_nt: TGCGCCAGCAGCCAAGCCAGGACTAGCGTTTCAGAGACCCAGTACTTC
cdr3_aa: CASSQARTSVSETQYF
d_call: TRBD2
clone_size: NA
j_call: TRBJ2-5
v_call: TRBV4-1

cdr3_nt: TGCAGCGTTTGCCTAGCGGGACTCACCGGCTACGAGCAGTACTTC
cdr3_aa: CSVCLAGLTGYEQYF
d_call: TRBD2
clone_size: many
j_call: TRBJ2-7
v_call: TRBV29-1

cdr3_nt: TGCGCCAGCAGGACCGGGACAGGGACCGAGCAGTACTTC
cdr3_aa: CASRTGTGTEQYF
d_call: TRBD1
clone_size: NA
j_call: TRBJ2-7
v_call: TRBV5-1

cdr3_nt: TGTGCCAGCACCCTCGGCAGTACTAACTATGGCTACACCTTC
cdr3_aa: CASTLGSTNYGYTF
d_call: NA
clone_size: NA
j_call: TRBJ1-2
v_call: TRBV25-1

cdr3_nt: TGCAGTGCTGGGGAACTAGCGGGGGTAACAGATACGCAGTATTTT
cdr3_aa: CSAGELAGVTDTQYF
d_call: TRBD2
clone_size: once
j_call: TRBJ2-3
v_call: TRBV20-1

cdr3_nt: TGTGCCACCAACGGGCTAGCGGGAGCCAATGAGCAGTTCTTC
cdr3_aa: CATNGLAGANEQFF
d_call: TRBD2
clone_size: few
j_call: TRBJ2-1
v_call: TRBV27

cdr3_nt: TGCGCCAGCAGCAGCGGACCTTTCCGGAGCACTGAAGCTTTCTTT
cdr3_aa: CASSSGPFRSTEAFF
d_call: NA
clone_size: few
j_call: TRBJ1-1
v_call: TRBV5-1

cdr3_nt: TGCAGTGCTCCCCGCGGGAGGGGAGGCTACAATGAGCAGTTCTTC
cdr3_aa: CSAPRGRGGYNEQFF
d_call: TRBD2
clone_size: NA
j_call: TRBJ2-1
v_call: TRBV20-1

cdr3_nt: TGTGCCAGCAGCCCCCTCCAAACGACAGATACGCAGTATTTT
cdr3_aa: CASSPLQTTDTQYF
d_call: NA
clone_size: NA
j_call: TRBJ2-3
v_call: TRBV3-1

cdr3_nt: TGCAGTGCTAGTGGACCAGGCGGGAGCTACAATGAGCAGTTCTTC
cdr3_aa: CSASGPGGSYNEQFF
d_call: TRBD2
clone_size: NA
j_call: TRBJ2-1
v_call: TRBV20-1

cdr3_nt: TGCAGTGCTAGAGTGGAGGGCGGGGAGCTGTTTTTT
cdr3_aa: CSARVEGGELFF
d_call: NA
clone_size: NA
j_call: TRBJ2-2
v_call: TRBV20-1

cdr3_nt: TGTGCCAGCAGTTTATCCCACACGGTCGCGGGAGTGTCGACAGATACGCAGTATTTT
cdr3_aa: CASSLSHTVAGVSTDTQYF
d_call: TRBD2
clone_size: few
j_call: TRBJ2-3
v_call: TRBV6-2/TRBV6-3

cdr3_nt: TGCAGTGCTAGATCCGGGGGGGCCATTCTTGAGCAGTACTTC
cdr3_aa: CSARSGGAILEQYF
d_call: TRBD2
clone_size: NA
j_call: TRBJ2-5
v_call: TRBV20-1

cdr3_nt: TGTGCCAGCAGTCCGGACTTCACAGATACGCAGTATTTT
cdr3_aa: CASSPDFTDTQYF
d_call: NA
clone_size: NA
j_call: TRBJ2-3
v_call: TRBV7-2

cdr3_nt: TGTGCCAGCAGGGCGGGAGCCAACAATGAGCAGTTCTTC
cdr3_aa: CASRAGANNEQFF
d_call: TRBD2
clone_size: NA
j_call: TRBJ2-1
v_call: TRBV2

cdr3_nt: TGCAGTGCTAGACTAACAGGGCTCAATGAGCAGTTCTTC
cdr3_aa: CSARLTGLNEQFF
d_call: NA
clone_size: NA
j_call: TRBJ2-1
v_call: TRBV20-1

cdr3_nt: TGCAGTGCTTCAAACCGGGACTATTCCTACGAGCAGTACTTC
cdr3_aa: CSASNRDYSYEQYF
d_call: TRBD2
clone_size: NA
j_call: TRBJ2-7
v_call: TRBV20-1

cdr3_nt: TGCGCCAGCAAACAAGGGAGACGGGGCGGGGAGCTGTTTTTT
cdr3_aa: CASKQGRRGGELFF
d_call: NA
clone_size: NA
j_call: TRBJ2-2
v_call: TRBV4-3

cdr3_nt: TGTGCCAGCAGCTTAGATGGCAGGGCCAGCGAGCAGTACTTC
cdr3_aa: CASSLDGRASEQYF
d_call: NA
clone_size: NA
j_call: TRBJ2-7
v_call: TRBV5-1

cdr3_nt: TGTGCCAGCAGCGGGGGGGGACTAGCGGGAGTGGCAGATACGCAGTATTTT
cdr3_aa: CASSGGGLAGVADTQYF
d_call: TRBD2
clone_size: NA
j_call: TRBJ2-3
v_call: TRBV7-6

cdr3_nt: TGCGCCAGCAGCTCAATAAGGACAGGGTTTTTGGATACGCAGTATTTT
cdr3_aa: CASSSIRTGFLDTQYF
d_call: TRBD1
clone_size: once
j_call: TRBJ2-3
v_call: TRBV5-1